This TCR beta chain was recorded in a study of T-cell reconstitution after alpha-beta-depleted transplantation in children. Study outcomes and limitations: When one year had passed after transplant, most T-cell counts and diversity came from newly produced T cells. The study traced high day-60 TCRbeta diversity in some patients to surviving recipient T cells and thymic progenitors. In patients about two months after transplant, alpha-beta T cells reportedly arose from several hundred expanded graft clones.

As concerns this clonotype: Its antigen is as yet unknown. One base away lies a much larger clone, so this may be a sequencing read error. Given the absence of the conserved phenylalanine or tryptophan at the CDR3 end, a read error is likely.

V lost 0 bases, J lost 6 bases, and 3 bases lay in between. The CDR3 is 11 amino acids. Germline values: CDR1 DFQATT, CDR2 SNEGSKA (reference sequence). During its preparation, the TCRbeta library received unique molecular identifiers. TCRdb used MiXCR to reprocess the PCR reads, holding one entry per CDR3 protein. The sample shows just under 350,000 distinct CDR3 sequences, 15% to 20% of them seen only once. This TCR derives from a male patient between 2 and 15 years old who had a stem cell transplant for acute lymphoblastic leukemia, so the T cells may come from the graft donor. The chain combines TRBV20-1 with TRBJ2-1; D is undetermined. Material: PBMCs, mostly from graft donor cells, obtained 360 days after TCRalphabeta/CD19-depleted stem cell transplant. CDR3 DNA sequence: TGCAGTGCTAGAGACGCCAATGAGCAGTTCGTC. It translates to CSARDANEQFV.